This entry describes one T cell receptor (beta chain). This sample is drawn from a study of blood T cell repertoires in COVID-19. Study details: From T cells, B-cell-depleted T cells, or PBMCs came the material, which was cDNA or gDNA.

The participants were between about 18 and 95 years old and came from 24 US areas. Which cohort a participant joined came from the clinical history participants gave. Assay: immunoSEQ multiplex PCR; the TCRdb copy retains only in-frame clones and omits some. Counted here are roughly 430,000 clones, roughly 90% occurring once; the ten biggest clones make up over 2%. The CDR3 totals 13 residues. With V trimmed by 5 bases and J by 3 bases, 2 bases remained unmatched. The germline V gene has CDR1 KGHSH and CDR2 LQKENI. The clonotype originates from a middle-aged woman with acute COVID-19. The sequenced sample was PBMCs or T cells enriched from blood (not recorded which). The chain is built from TRBV18 and TRBJ1-1, with TRBD1 identical over 8 bases. CDR3: CASSSGQDTEAFF. CDR3 nucleotide sequence: TGTGCCAGCTCATCGGGACAGGACACTGAAGCTTTCTTT.